Shown below are 4 T cell receptor beta chains from a single sample sequenced in a study of T cells in Graves' hyperthyroidism and ophthalmopathy. There were TCR beta CDR3 regions amplified from RNA transcripts. HTBI primers were the set used in a first-round RT-PCR of the TCR CDR3. MiXCR was run by TCRdb on the multiplex PCR reads, yielding one entry per CDR3 protein. The data hold around 350,000 distinct CDR3 sequences, with roughly 15% observed a single time. Sequencing was carried out using blood. All receptors derive from a woman aged 60-75 years with Graves' ophthalmopathy.

This clonotype showed up just a few times. The V call is TRBV7-9, the J call TRBJ2-7, with a tentative D call TRBD1 (6 bases). Trimming left V 4 bases short and J 5 bases short, with 9 bases between. Germline-derived CDR1 and CDR2 are SEHNR and FQNEAQ (reference sequence). The CDR3 runs 12 residues. CDR3 amino acids: CASSYRVHEQYF. The CDR3 bases are TGTGCCAGCAGCTACAGGGTACACGAGCAGTACTTC. The variable domain in full, with the rest retrieved from reference TRBV7-9 and TRBJ2-7, is DTGVSQNPRHKITKRGQNVTFRCDPISEHNRLYWYRQTLGQGPEFLTYFQNEAQLEKSRLLSDRFSAERPKGSFSTLEIQRTEQGDSAMYLCASSYRVHEQYFGPGTRLTVT.

Many counts were recorded for this clonotype. The V gene is TRBV18, the J gene TRBJ1-5; no clear D gene. The CDR3 runs to 14 residues. Germline V gene data show CDR1 as KGHSH and CDR2 as LQKENI. V gave up 8 bases and J gave up 0 bases, with 11 bases separating them. The CDR3 sequence is CASSLGFSNQPQHF. CDR3 sequence (DNA): TGTGCCAGCAGTTTAGGGTTTAGCAATCAGCCCCAGCATTTT.

This clonotype was counted only a few times. This sequence joins TRBV5-6 and TRBJ2-5; perhaps TRBD1 as D (5 bases). The CDR3 length is 12 residues. The germline V and J ends were trimmed by 0 bases and 9 bases, with 9 bases remaining between them. The V gene's germline CDR1 is SGHDT and CDR2 YYEEEE. The CDR3 DNA follows: TGTGCCAGCAGCTTGGACCCCAGGGCCCAGTACTTC. Amino acids: CASSLDPRAQYF. Using reference TRBV5-6 and TRBJ2-5 for the parts outside the CDR3, the full variable domain is DAGVTQSPTHLIKTRGQQVTLRCSPKSGHDTVSWYQQALGQGPQFIFQYYEEEERQRGNFPDRFSGHQFPNYSSELNVNALLLGDSALYLCASSLDPRAQYFGPGTRLLVL.

This clonotype has a count of ten or more. The chain recombines TRBV10-3 with TRBJ2-1, with 10 bases lining up with TRBD2. Germline lookup yields CDR1 ENHRY and CDR2 SYGVKD. Trimming removed 6 bases from V and 8 bases from J; junction bases left unmatched: 10. This CDR3 is built from 15 residues. CDR3 DNA sequence: TGTGCCATCAGGGGGACTAGCGAAAGAGTCGATGAGCAGTTCTTC. This codes for CAIRGTSERVDEQFF.